A single T cell receptor (beta chain) is shown here with its context. This clonotype was counted a few times. What antigen it recognizes has not been identified. No much larger clonotype is one base removed from it; base qualities were not supplied. The data are from a study of T-cell reconstitution after alpha-beta-depleted transplantation in children (dated by TCRdb to the mid-2010s). With regard to the full study: Using TCR repertoire profiling, the study followed T-cell immune reconstitution in a quantitative way in children after TCRalphabeta/CD19-depleted allogeneic hematopoietic cell transplantation.

Libraries came from PCR. The sequencer was an Illumina HiSeq 2500. Molecular barcoding was employed in the preparation of TCR libraries, with unique molecular identifiers being used to normalize TCRbeta repertoire quantification. The public reads were run again by TCRdb, first through fastp at Q25 and then through MiXCR, and only productive beta chains were kept. Rows merge per CDR3 protein into single entries with the most common DNA and genes. The sample records 350,000 to 500,000 distinct CDR3 sequences, 43% of which are singletons. Of the sample, 25% to 30% falls within the top ten clones. Summary of the overall study and its limitations: The frequencies of hyperexpanded clones fell over the following months, and after one year, T-cell counts and TCRbeta diversity were mostly attributed to newly produced T cells. The high TCRbeta diversity at day 60 in some patients was ascribed to recipient T cells and intrathymic progenitors that had survived conditioning. About two months after transplant, the apparently early recovery of alphabetaT-cell counts reportedly depended on just several hundred clones that had expanded rapidly and came from non-depleted graft cells.

The sample's treatment or condition label, decoded: allogeneic hematopoietic cell transplantation with graft depleted of TCRalphabeta T cells and CD19 B cells. TCRalphabeta/CD19-depleted allogeneic hematopoietic cell grafts were given to the transplant recipients, all of whom were children. The receptor comes from a girl aged 2-10 years with aplastic anemia, due to receive a stem cell transplant. Sequences were derived from PBMCs, sampled before TCRalphabeta/CD19-depleted stem cell transplant.

At the DNA level, the sequence is TGCGCCAGCAGGGGGCCGGGAGAGGAGACCCAGTACTTC. The resulting protein is CASRGPGEETQYF. In this chain, TRBV5-1 is recombined with TRBJ2-5; a tentative D call is TRBD2 (6 bases match). V lost 5 bases and J lost 5 bases; the stretch between them is 13 bases long. The CDR3 holds 13 amino acids from the cysteine to the phenylalanine. The retained sequence is limited to the CDR3, 39 bases, with the frame set at the first base. As encoded in the germline V gene, CDR1 is SGHRS while CDR2 is YFSETQ.